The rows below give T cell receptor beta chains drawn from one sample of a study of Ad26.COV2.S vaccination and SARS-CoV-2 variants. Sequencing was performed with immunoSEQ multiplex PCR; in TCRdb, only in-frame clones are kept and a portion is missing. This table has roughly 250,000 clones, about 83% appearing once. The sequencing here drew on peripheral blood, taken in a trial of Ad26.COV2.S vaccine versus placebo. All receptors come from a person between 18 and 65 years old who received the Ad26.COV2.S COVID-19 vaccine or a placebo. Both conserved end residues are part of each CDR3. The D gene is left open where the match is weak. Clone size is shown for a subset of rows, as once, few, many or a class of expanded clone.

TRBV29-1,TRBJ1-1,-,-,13,CSATGGPLVEAFF,TGCAGCGCCACCGGTGGCCCCCTGGTTGAAGCTTTCTTT
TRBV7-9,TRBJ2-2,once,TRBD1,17,CASSNRGTASKTGELFF,TGTGCCAGCAGCAACAGAGGGACAGCTAGTAAGACCGGGGAGCTGTTTTTT
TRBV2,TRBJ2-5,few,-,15,CASSNSQGSQETQYF,TGTGCCAGCAGCAACTCGCAGGGGTCCCAAGAGACCCAGTACTTC
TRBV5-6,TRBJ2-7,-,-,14,CASSGTGTYYEQYF,TGTGCCAGCAGCGGGACCGGGACTTACTACGAGCAGTACTTC
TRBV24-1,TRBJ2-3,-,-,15,CATSDRLGFTDTQYF,TGTGCCACCAGTGATCGGTTGGGGTTTACAGATACGCAGTATTTT
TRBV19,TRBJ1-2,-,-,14,CASSTLSGERGYTF,TGTGCCAGTAGTACCTTGTCAGGGGAGCGGGGCTACACCTTC
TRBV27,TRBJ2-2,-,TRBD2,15,CASRRTSGNTGELFF,TGTGCCAGCAGGCGGACTAGCGGGAACACCGGGGAGCTGTTTTTT
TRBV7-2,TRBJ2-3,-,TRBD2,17,CASSLGALAGGSDTQYF,TGTGCCAGCAGCCTCGGCGCGCTAGCGGGAGGTAGCGATACGCAGTATTTT
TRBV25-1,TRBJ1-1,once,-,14,CASSGRDWGTEAFF,TGTGCCAGCAGTGGGCGGGATTGGGGCACTGAAGCTTTCTTT
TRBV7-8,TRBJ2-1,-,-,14,CASSFRATNNEQFF,TGTGCCAGCAGCTTTAGGGCTACAAACAATGAGCAGTTCTTC
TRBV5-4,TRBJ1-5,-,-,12,CASSIQGQPQHF,TGTGCCAGCAGCATCCAGGGTCAGCCCCAGCATTTT
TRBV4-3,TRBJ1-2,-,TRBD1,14,CASSPLEGGNGYTF,TGCGCCAGCAGCCCCCTCGAAGGGGGCAATGGCTACACCTTC
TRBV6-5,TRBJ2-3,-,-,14,CASSREQAGDTQYF,TGTGCCAGCAGCCGCGAACAAGCCGGAGATACGCAGTATTTT
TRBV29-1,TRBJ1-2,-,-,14,CSATERAGEYGYTF,TGCAGCGCTACCGAAAGGGCAGGGGAGTATGGCTACACCTTC
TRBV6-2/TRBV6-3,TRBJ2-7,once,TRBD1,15,CASSYSGQGAREQYF,TGTGCCAGCAGTTACTCCGGACAGGGGGCAAGGGAGCAGTACTTC
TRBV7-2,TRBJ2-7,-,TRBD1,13,CASRGTDTYEQYF,TGTGCCAGCAGGGGGACAGATACCTACGAGCAGTACTTC
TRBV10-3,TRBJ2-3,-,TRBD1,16,CAISEGGQGITDTQYF,TGTGCCATCAGTGAGGGGGGACAGGGGATCACAGATACGCAGTATTTT
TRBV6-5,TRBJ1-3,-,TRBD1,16,CASSYSSGTGVHTIYF,TGTGCCAGCAGTTACTCGTCCGGGACAGGGGTCCACACCATATATTTT
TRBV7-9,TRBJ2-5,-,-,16,CASSPKVFNRGETQYF,TGTGCCAGCAGCCCCAAGGTTTTTAACCGGGGAGAGACCCAGTACTTC
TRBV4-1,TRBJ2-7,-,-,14,CASSQLPFSEEQYF,TGCGCCAGCAGCCAACTCCCGTTCTCAGAAGAGCAGTACTTC
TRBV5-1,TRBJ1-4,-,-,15,CASSLTAGANEKLFF,TGCGCCAGCAGCTTGACAGCAGGGGCTAATGAAAAACTGTTTTTT
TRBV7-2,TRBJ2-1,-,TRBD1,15,CASGLDRGSYNEQFF,TGTGCCAGCGGCCTAGACAGGGGATCCTACAATGAGCAGTTCTTC
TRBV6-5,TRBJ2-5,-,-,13,CASSYNPQETQYF,TGTGCCAGCAGTTACAATCCCCAAGAGACCCAGTACTTC
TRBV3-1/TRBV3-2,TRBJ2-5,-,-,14,CASSLTGRWETQYF,TGTGCCAGCAGCCTAACGGGGCGCTGGGAGACCCAGTACTTC
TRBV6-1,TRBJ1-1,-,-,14,CASSDWGRRTEAFF,TGTGCCAGCAGTGATTGGGGCAGGAGGACTGAAGCTTTCTTT
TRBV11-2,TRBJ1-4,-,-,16,CASSFTPGQRNEKLFF,TGTGCCAGCAGCTTTACCCCCGGACAGCGTAATGAAAAACTGTTTTTT
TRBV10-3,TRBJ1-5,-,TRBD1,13,CAINQGENQPQHF,TGTGCCATCAACCAGGGGGAGAATCAGCCCCAGCATTTT
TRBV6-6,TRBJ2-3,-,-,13,CASEKGDTDTQYF,TGTGCCAGCGAAAAAGGAGACACAGATACGCAGTATTTT
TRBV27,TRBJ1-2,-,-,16,CASSLSPRQAPYGYTF,TGTGCCAGCAGTTTATCGCCCCGCCAGGCCCCCTATGGCTACACCTTC
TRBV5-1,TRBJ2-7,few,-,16,CASSWTLTGPSYEQYF,TGCGCCAGCAGCTGGACTCTCACAGGGCCCTCCTACGAGCAGTACTTC
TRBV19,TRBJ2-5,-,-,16,CASSINLGRKGETQYF,TGTGCCAGTAGTATAAACCTCGGACGGAAGGGAGAGACCCAGTACTTC
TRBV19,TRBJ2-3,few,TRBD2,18,CASSRKGGGILLTDTQYF,TGTGCCAGTAGTCGCAAGGGCGGGGGGATTCTCTTGACAGATACGCAGTATTTT
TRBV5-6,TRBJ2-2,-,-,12,CASSLRVGELFF,TGTGCCAGCAGCTTGCGGGTCGGGGAGCTGTTTTTT
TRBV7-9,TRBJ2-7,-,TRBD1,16,CASSLGTGTGTTEQYF,TGTGCCAGCAGCCTAGGGACCGGGACAGGGACCACCGAGCAGTACTTC
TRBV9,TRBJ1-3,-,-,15,CASSPEVVSGNTIYF,TGTGCCAGCAGCCCCGAAGTAGTCTCTGGAAACACCATATATTTT
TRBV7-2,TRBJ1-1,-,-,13,CASSIGPNTEAFF,TGTGCCAGCAGCATAGGACCGAACACTGAAGCTTTCTTT
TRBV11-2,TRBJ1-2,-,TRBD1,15,CASSLWRGPNYGYTF,TGTGCCAGCAGCTTATGGAGGGGGCCGAACTATGGCTACACCTTC
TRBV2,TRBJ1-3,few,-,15,CASTPETTKGNTIYF,TGTGCCAGCACCCCGGAGACCACGAAAGGAAACACCATATATTTT
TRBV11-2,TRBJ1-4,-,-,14,CASSFGQPYEKLFF,TGTGCCAGCAGCTTCGGACAGCCCTATGAAAAACTGTTTTTT
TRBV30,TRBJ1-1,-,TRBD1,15,CAWSVQVGGGEEAFF,TGTGCCTGGAGTGTACAAGTCGGAGGGGGCGAGGAAGCTTTCTTT